The clone carrying this T cell receptor beta chain has at least ten counts. These data come from a study of prognosis after radiotherapy for stage I lung cancer. Study-wide background: The study enrolled patients with stage I non-small cell lung cancer between 2018 and early 2019. In this cohort, every patient with non-small cell lung cancer was regarded as medically inoperable. Radiotherapy took the form of SBRT (3 to 5 fractions) with a biologically effective dose of at least 100 Gy.

From genomic DNA, two-round multiplex PCR was used to amplify TCR beta CDR3. Primers were specific to each TRBV and TRBJ gene in first-round PCR. TCRdb itself ran the multiplex PCR reads through MiXCR, one entry per CDR3 protein. The sample has 15,000 to 20,000 distinct CDR3 sequences, approximately 46% seen once. Blood, roughly 6 milliliters, was collected at each of two time points. Germline CDR1 and CDR2: SGHDN and FVKESK. Trimming took 4 bases from V and 0 from J, leaving 9 bases between them. The CDR3 runs 15 residues. This TCR was sampled from a donor at least 50 years old with non-small cell lung cancer. The chain combines TRBV14 with TRBJ2-2, with D possibly TRBD2 on 5 matching bases. The sequenced sample was PBMCs, obtained before or after stereotactic body radiation therapy (not recorded which). CDR3 loop: CASSPGETNTGELFF. CDR3 nucleotide sequence: TGTGCCAGCAGCCCTGGGGAGACGAACACCGGGGAGCTGTTTTTT. The variable domain in full, with the rest retrieved from reference TRBV14 and TRBJ2-2, is EAGVTQFPSHSVIEKGQTVTLRCDPISGHDNLYWYRRVMGKEIKFLLHFVKESKQDESGMPNNRFLAERTGGTYSTLKVQPAELEDSGVYFCASSPGETNTGELFFGEGSRLTVL.